The 18 T cell receptor beta chains below were found in one sample sequenced in a study of blood T cell repertoires in COVID-19. Clones were read by immunoSEQ multiplex PCR, and TCRdb kept only the in-frame ones, dropping some. The sample lists fewer than 250,000 clones, approximately 80% occurring once. The source material was peripheral blood. These receptors were taken from a woman at least 80 years old with COVID-19, enrolled during active disease.

This chain connects TRBV5-1 to TRBJ1-2, with TRBD1 matching 7 bases. CDR1 SGHRS and CDR2 YFSETQ come from the germline V gene. Trimming at V came to 4 bases and at J to 1 base, leaving 4 bases not matched to a gene. The CDR3 extends over 14 amino acids. The CDR3 DNA is TGCGCCAGCAGCCAGGGACAGATTAACTATGGCTACACCTTC. Translating gives CASSQGQINYGYTF.

This chain links TRBV30 with TRBJ2-7; no definite D call. In germline, CDR1 is GTSNPN, CDR2 SVGIG (reference sequence). This CDR3 region has 9 residues. CDR3 loop: CGASNEQYV. The CDR3 bases are TGTGGCGCTTCCAACGAGCAGTACGTC.

This chain joins TRBV7-6 and TRBJ2-3; tentative D call: TRBD1 (5 bases). The V gene's germline CDR1 is SGHVS and CDR2 FNYEAQ. Trimming stripped 6 bases from V and 0 bases from J, with 16 bases between. The CDR3 is made up of 16 amino acids. Here the CDR3 DNA reads TGTGCCAGCAGTGGGTCGCCGACAGCTAGCACAGATACGCAGTATTTT. Protein: CASSGSPTASTDTQYF.

V is TRBV6-6 and J is TRBJ1-2; D perhaps matches TRBD1 (6 bases). V lost 7 bases and J 6 bases, leaving 15 bases between the germline ends. Germline CDR1 reads MNHNY; CDR2 reads SVGAGI (reference sequence). The CDR3 contains 13 residues. The CDR3 DNA sequence: TGTGCCAGCACTCTAACAGGGATGGATGGCTACACCTTC. This codes for CASTLTGMDGYTF.

The chain has TRBV20-1 and TRBJ1-3, with D tentatively TRBD1 (6 bases). The germline V and J ends were trimmed by 3 bases and 0 bases, with 18 bases remaining between them. Germline CDR1 is DFQATT and CDR2 is SNEGSKA (reference sequence). This CDR3 contains 17 residues. The CDR3: CSASARQGSFSGNTIYF. For the CDR3, the DNA is TGCAGTGCTAGTGCTCGCCAGGGGTCCTTCTCTGGAAACACCATATATTTT.

This clone came up a few times. The chain links TRBV5-6 to TRBJ1-4, with TRBD1 matching 10 bases. The length of the CDR3 is 16 residues. The germline V gene has CDR1 SGHDT and CDR2 YYEEEE. J gave up 0 bases and V 2 bases, and 1 base lay outside the gene matches. The CDR3 sequence: CASSLGQGATNEKLFF. CDR3 nucleotides: TGTGCCAGCAGCTTAGGACAGGGGGCAACTAATGAAAAACTGTTTTTT.

This clone was seen more than once but under ten times. The J gene is TRBJ2-7, the V gene TRBV5-1; TRBD1 matches at 9 bases. The junction had 5 bases not matched to a gene; V was cut back by 1 base and J by 6 bases. The germline V gene has CDR1 SGHRS and CDR2 YFSETQ. This CDR3 has 14 residues. This chain's CDR3 is CASSLTGGLSEQYF. Here the CDR3 DNA reads TGCGCCAGCAGCTTGACAGGGGGCCTTTCCGAGCAGTACTTC.

This clone was seen just once. This chain joins TRBV3-1 (or the pseudogene TRBV3-2) and TRBJ1-1; 8 nucleotides align to TRBD1. The CDR3 runs to 15 residues. Looked up from germline, CDR1 is LGHDT and CDR2 is YNNKEL (reference sequence). J was trimmed by 0 bases and V by 1 base; bases with no gene match: 1. The CDR3 sequence is CASSQGQGMNTEAFF. As DNA, the CDR3 is TGTGCCAGCAGCCAAGGACAGGGGATGAACACTGAAGCTTTCTTT.

There are a few counts of this clone. V gene TRBV28 combines with J gene TRBJ1-1; D is undetermined. Trimming shortened V by 6 bases and J by 2 bases, and 13 bases separated the two germline ends. This CDR3 is built from 14 residues. The germline V gene has CDR1 MDHEN and CDR2 SYDVKM. This CDR3 is CASRLRGFNTEAFF. In nucleotides, the CDR3 is TGTGCCAGCAGATTACGAGGGTTCAACACTGAAGCTTTCTTT.

The chain is built from TRBV2 and TRBJ1-2; no clear D. CDR3 length: 14 amino acids. Germline CDR1 and CDR2: SNHLY and FYNNEI. With 2 bases removed from V and 2 bases from J, the gap between germline ends came to 9 bases. The CDR3: CASSEREGNYGYTF. The CDR3 DNA sequence: TGTGCCAGCAGTGAAAGGGAGGGCAACTATGGCTACACCTTC.

The chain is built from TRBV19 and TRBJ1-1, with 8 positions matching TRBD1. After removal of 4 bases from V and 0 bases from J, the junction contained 4 bases not matched to a gene. Germline V lookup: CDR1 LNHDA, CDR2 SQIVND (reference sequence). The CDR3 is 15 residues long. The CDR3 here is CASSTGGNMNTEAFF. As DNA, the CDR3 is TGTGCCAGTAGTACAGGGGGCAACATGAACACTGAAGCTTTCTTT.

The chain is built from TRBV16 and TRBJ2-2; D perhaps matches TRBD2 (7 bases). The germline gives CDR1 KGHSY, CDR2 FQNENV. V shed 0 bases and J shed 6 bases, with 11 bases lying between them. This CDR3 comprises 15 residues. The CDR3 region is CASSQSGGLAGELFF. In DNA, the CDR3 is TGTGCCAGCAGCCAATCCGGGGGGCTCGCCGGGGAGCTGTTTTTT.

V gene TRBV25-1 combines with J gene TRBJ1-2; D is ambiguous. The V end was cut by 4 bases, the J end by 4 bases, with 10 bases between. Germline V gene sequence: CDR1 MGHDK, CDR2 SYGVNS. The CDR3 consists of 13 residues. The CDR3 DNA follows: TGTGCCAGCAGTGGGGGAGGCCGCTATGGCTACACCTTC. It codes for CASSGGGRYGYTF.

CDR3 coding DNA: TGTGCCAGCAGTTACCTAGAGACCCAGTACTTC. This encodes CASSYLETQYF. The chain employs TRBV6-2 or TRBV6-3 and TRBJ2-5; D not certain. Per germline, CDR1 MNHEY and CDR2 SVGEGT. This CDR3 comprises 11 residues. V was pared by 2 bases and J by 4 bases, with 2 bases between.

CDR3 amino acids: CAWSDPWNRGGHRDTQYF. The CDR3 DNA sequence: TGTGCCTGGAGCGACCCCTGGAATCGCGGGGGGCATAGGGATACGCAGTATTTT. This sequence joins TRBV30 and TRBJ2-3; TRBD2 aligns across 8 bases. CDR1 GTSNPN and CDR2 SVGIG come from the germline V gene (reference sequence). CDR3 length: 18 amino acids. The V gene end was trimmed by 3 bases and the J gene end by 6 bases; junction bases not matched to a gene: 20. Supplemented by reference TRBV30 and TRBJ2-3, the full variable domain reads SQTIHQWPATLVQPVGSPLSLECTVEGTSNPNLYWYRQAAGRGLQLLFYSVGIGQISSEVPQNLSASRPQDRQFILSSKKLLLSDSGFYLCAWSDPWNRGGHRDTQYFGPGTRLTVL.

The chain is built from TRBV29-1 and TRBJ1-4; 7 positions match TRBD1. Germline CDR1 reads SQVTM; CDR2 reads ANQGSEA. J lost 12 bases, V lost 0 bases, and 13 bases had no gene match. There are 15 residues in the CDR3. The CDR3: CSVEDEWSQQGELFF. The CDR3 DNA sequence: TGCAGCGTTGAAGATGAGTGGTCGCAGCAGGGGGAACTGTTTTTT.

CDR3 nucleotides: TGTGCCAGCGGGGTCCGGACAACGCAGTATTTT. Its translation is CASGVRTTQYF. J is TRBJ2-3 and V is TRBV2, with a possible D match to TRBD1 (5 bases). The CDR3 length is 11 residues. V was trimmed by 8 bases and J by 9 bases, leaving 12 bases between them. CDR1 is SNHLY and CDR2 is FYNNEI in the germline V gene.

This clone has only one observation. The chain couples TRBV2 to TRBJ1-1; D remains ambiguous. The ends were cut back, 1 base at V and 10 bases at J, with 7 bases in the middle. CDR3 length equals 11 residues. CDR1 is SNHLY and CDR2 is FYNNEI in the germline V gene. The CDR3 nucleotides read TGTGCCAGCAGTGAAGAACCCGGAGCTTTCTTT. Translated: CASSEEPGAFF.